The 25 T cell receptor beta chains presented below share a single source sample, sequenced in a study of graft-versus-host responses after intestinal transplantation. The method was immunoSEQ multiplex PCR; TCRdb's version includes in-frame clones alone and lacks a portion of them. The data contain some 86,000 clones, about nine tenths of them singletons. Their target antigens are unknown. The sample was unstimulated CD8+ T cells sorted from spleen or lymph node cells, taken before intestinal transplant. These receptors were obtained from a human donor who received an intestinal transplant.

The rearrangement links TRBV6-5 to TRBJ1-4; D perhaps matches TRBD1 (5 bases). This CDR3 contains 14 residues. CDR1 is MNHEY and CDR2 is SVGAGI in the germline V gene. Trimming pared 2 bases from V and 6 bases from J, leaving 10 bases between. The CDR3 DNA reads TGTGCCAGCAGTTACGGGGGGTCCGATGAAAAACTGTTTTTT. Translating gives CASSYGGSDEKLFF.

The rearrangement uses TRBV10-3 and TRBJ2-7; D is ambiguous. Trimming shortened V by 1 base and J by 5 bases, and 15 bases separated the two germline ends. The CDR3 spans 15 residues. Germline loops: CDR1 ENHRY, CDR2 SYGVKD. The CDR3, as DNA: TGTGCCATCAGTGAGTGGGCAGTTGGGGAACACGAGCAGTACTTC. Translation gives CAISEWAVGEHEQYF.

The chain employs TRBV2 and TRBJ1-3; no firm D call. Germline V CDR1 and CDR2: SNHLY, FYNNEI. Between the trimmed V and J ends, which lost 5 bases and 4 bases, there was a span of 6 bases. This CDR3 has 12 amino acids. This CDR3 is CASSPVGNTIYF. In DNA, the CDR3 is TGTGCCAGCAGTCCTGTCGGAAACACCATATATTTT.

V gene TRBV27 combines with J gene TRBJ1-1; TRBD1 might be the D (6 bases). CDR3 size: 14 residues. The germline V gene encodes CDR1 MNHEY and CDR2 SMNVEV (reference sequence). V gave up 6 bases and J gave up 0 bases, with 11 bases separating them. The CDR3 spells CASRVQGLNTEAFF. In DNA, the CDR3 is TGTGCCAGCAGGGTACAGGGACTGAACACTGAAGCTTTCTTT.

This clone was picked up one time. The rearrangement uses TRBV28 and TRBJ2-1; perhaps D is TRBD1 or TRBD2 (5 bases each). CDR3 size: 15 residues. V dropped 5 bases and J dropped 0 bases, with 11 bases sitting between them. The germline CDR1 and CDR2 sequences are MDHEN and SYDVKM. DNA for the CDR3: TGTGCCAGCAGTCGGGACGCGAGCTCCTACAATGAGCAGTTCTTC. Its translation is CASSRDASSYNEQFF.

The rearrangement joins TRBV5-1 to TRBJ2-5, with 15 bases aligning to TRBD2. After removal of 4 bases from V and 2 bases from J, the junction contained 3 bases not matched to a gene. The CDR3 sequence is 16 residues long. Germline-derived CDR1 and CDR2 are SGHRS and YFSETQ. CDR3 DNA sequence: TGCGCCAGCAGCACCGGACTAGCGGGAGGGCAAGAGACCCAGTACTTC. Translated, it gives CASSTGLAGGQETQYF.

A remark on this clone: At one end, the junction sequence differs from germline, possibly due to a read error. This specimen includes other DNA sequences encoding the same CDR3. V usage is TRBV10-2 and J usage is TRBJ2-7, with TRBD1 matching 7 bases. The CDR3 spans 11 residues. From germline, CDR1 is WSHSY and CDR2 SAAADI. The CDR3 protein is CASRTGTEQYF. CDR3 in DNA: TGCGCCAGCAGGACAGGGACCGAGCAGTATTTC.

The chain uses TRBV14 and TRBJ1-2; D is uncertain. The CDR3 length is 13 residues. V was shortened by 4 bases and J by 0 bases, with 6 bases between the two germline ends. From germline, CDR1 is SGHDN and CDR2 FVKESK. CDR3 amino acids: CASSLGANYGYTF. The DNA of the CDR3 is TGTGCCAGCAGCCTAGGAGCTAACTATGGCTACACCTTC. Supplemented by reference TRBV14 and TRBJ1-2, the full variable domain reads EAGVTQFPSHSVIEKGQTVTLRCDPISGHDNLYWYRRVMGKEIKFLLHFVKESKQDESGMPNNRFLAERTGGTYSTLKVQPAELEDSGVYFCASSLGANYGYTFGSGTRLTVV.

This clone was detected only a few times. The rearrangement uses TRBV6-6 and TRBJ2-2; 12 bases fit TRBD2. The V gene's germline CDR1 is MNHNY and CDR2 SVGAGI (reference sequence). This CDR3 spans 15 amino acids. J was trimmed by 6 bases and V by 4 bases; bases with no gene match: 3. The CDR3 nucleotides read TGTGCCAGCAGTTTCCTAGCGGGAGGGCCCGGGGAGCTGTTTTTT. This codes for CASSFLAGGPGELFF.

The V gene is TRBV6-5, the J gene TRBJ2-1; 11 nucleotides align to TRBD1. J gave up 8 bases and V 6 bases, and 9 bases lay outside the gene matches. The CDR3 consists of 15 residues. Germline loops: CDR1 MNHEY, CDR2 SVGAGI. The CDR3 sequence: CASRGHGQGADEQFF. CDR3 nucleotide sequence: TGTGCCAGCAGGGGACATGGACAGGGGGCCGATGAGCAGTTCTTC.

The V call is TRBV6-6, the J call TRBJ1-5; D is possibly TRBD1 (5 bases). CDR1 MNHNY and CDR2 SVGAGI come from the germline V gene (reference sequence). Trimming removed 2 bases from V and 9 bases from J, with 11 bases in between. The CDR3 consists of 13 residues. CDR3 DNA: TGTGCCAGCAGTTACGACAGTAAGGGGCCCCAGCATTTT. This encodes CASSYDSKGPQHF.

The chain joins TRBV28 to TRBJ1-1, with D perhaps TRBD1 (5 bases). V was pared by 6 bases and J by 5 bases, with 13 bases between. Germline CDR1 and CDR2: MDHEN and SYDVKM. The CDR3 is 13 residues long. DNA for the CDR3: TGTGCCAGCAGCATAACGGGGGGGACTGAAGCTTTCTTT. Translation gives CASSITGGTEAFF.

The chain recombines TRBV11-2 with TRBJ1-2; TRBD1 aligns across 7 bases. The germline CDR1 and CDR2 sequences are SGHAT and FQNNGV. The CDR3 extends over 15 amino acids. The J segment lost 3 bases and the V segment lost 3 bases, leaving 7 bases of the junction unmatched. The CDR3 protein is CASSFYRGSDYGYTF. The CDR3 DNA reads TGTGCCAGCAGCTTCTACAGGGGAAGCGACTATGGCTACACCTTC.

V gene TRBV6-5 combines with J gene TRBJ1-1; D perhaps matches TRBD1 (6 bases). V was pared by 2 bases and J by 10 bases, with 20 bases between. CDR1 and CDR2 (germline): MNHEY, SVGAGI. The CDR3 totals 15 residues. CDR3 sequence (DNA): TGTGCCAGCAGTTACGATAGAACAGGGAGGGGCACAGCTTTCTTT. Translation gives CASSYDRTGRGTAFF.

This chain links TRBV7-7 with TRBJ2-1; TRBD2 agrees at 10 bases. CDR3 length: 14 residues. V trimming: 5 bases; J trimming: 6 bases; junction bases outside the gene matches: 4. Germline values: CDR1 SSHAT, CDR2 FNYEAQ (reference sequence). This chain's CDR3 is CASSPSGSPNEQFF. CDR3 nucleotides: TGTGCCAGCAGCCCTAGCGGGAGCCCCAATGAGCAGTTCTTC. The full variable domain, rest sourced from reference TRBV7-7 and TRBJ2-1, is GAGVSQSPRYKVTKRGQDVTLRCDPISSHATLYWYQQALGQGPEFLTYFNYEAQPDKSGLPSDRFSAERPEGSISTLTIQRTEQRDSAMYRCASSPSGSPNEQFFGPGTRLTVL.

The V call is TRBV7-3, the J call TRBJ2-3; 7 positions match TRBD2. The J segment lost 6 bases and the V segment lost 3 bases, leaving 9 bases of the junction unmatched. The CDR3 is made up of 15 amino acids. From germline, CDR1 is SGHTA and CDR2 FQGTGA. The DNA of the CDR3 is TGTGCCAGCAGCTTGTCCGGACTAGATTCTGATACGCAGTATTTT. Translating gives CASSLSGLDSDTQYF.

The rearrangement joins TRBV27 to TRBJ2-7; no reliable D call. This CDR3 has 14 amino acids. V dropped 0 bases and J dropped 5 bases, with 11 bases sitting between them. CDR1 and CDR2 from the germline V gene are MNHEY and SMNVEV (reference sequence). CDR3 DNA sequence: TGTGCCAGCAGTTTATCGTTGGGGAACCACGAGCAGTACTTC. It encodes CASSLSLGNHEQYF.

The chain is built from TRBV27 and TRBJ2-2, with 14 bases fitting TRBD2. Looked up from germline, CDR1 is MNHEY and CDR2 is SMNVEV (reference sequence). The CDR3 consists of 17 residues. The V gene end was trimmed by 4 bases and the J gene end by 4 bases; junction bases not matched to a gene: 5. The CDR3 sequence: CASSSWGLAGVTGELFF. CDR3 DNA: TGTGCCAGCAGTTCATGGGGACTAGCGGGGGTCACCGGGGAGCTGTTTTTT.

The chain employs TRBV19 and TRBJ2-1; weak D call: TRBD1 (5 bases). The CDR3 is 12 residues long. CDR1 LNHDA and CDR2 SQIVND come from the germline V gene (reference sequence). V was pared by 3 bases and J by 10 bases, with 10 bases between. For the CDR3, the DNA is TGTGCCAGTAGTATTGGGGCGATCGAGCAGTTCTTC. It specifies CASSIGAIEQFF.

V is TRBV5-6 and J is TRBJ2-7, with 10 positions matching TRBD1. The CDR3 has 14 residues. Germline values: CDR1 SGHDT, CDR2 YYEEEE. V was pared by 4 bases and J by 2 bases, with 3 bases of the junction left unmatched. The DNA for the CDR3 is TGTGCCAGCAGCCTTGGACAGGGGGCCTACGAGCAGTACTTC. Translation gives CASSLGQGAYEQYF.

The J gene is TRBJ2-7, the V gene TRBV5-6; 7 bases are a match to TRBD2. CDR1 SGHDT and CDR2 YYEEEE come from the germline V gene. V lost 4 bases and J lost 7; bases outside the gene matches: 11. This CDR3 comprises 14 residues. The chain's CDR3 is CASSVAGPSPEQYF. The CDR3 DNA is TGTGCCAGCAGCGTAGCGGGCCCAAGCCCTGAGCAGTACTTC.

This clone was observed a single time. The rearrangement uses TRBV5-1 and TRBJ1-1; unclear D gene. There are 15 residues in the CDR3. Germline-derived CDR1 and CDR2 are SGHRS and YFSETQ. V lost 4 bases, J lost 3 bases, and 16 bases lay in between. CDR3 loop: CASSPHVARDTEAFF. In nucleotides, the CDR3 is TGCGCCAGCAGCCCGCATGTCGCCCGGGACACTGAAGCTTTCTTT.

The chain couples TRBV9 to TRBJ2-7; D remains ambiguous. This CDR3 region has 14 residues. Germline CDR1 is SGDLS and CDR2 is YYNGEE. V gave up 3 bases and J gave up 2 bases, with 12 bases separating them. CDR3 nucleotides: TGTGCCAGCAGCGCATTACTCCAACCCTACGAGCAGTACTTC. This translates into CASSALLQPYEQYF.

The chain links TRBV5-6 to TRBJ1-3; 7 bases are shared with TRBD1. V lost 0 bases, J lost 8 bases, and 11 bases stayed unmatched. Looked up from germline, CDR1 is SGHDT and CDR2 is YYEEEE. CDR3 size: 16 residues. This chain's CDR3 is CASSLEGTALRDTIYF. Here the CDR3 DNA reads TGTGCCAGCAGCTTGGAGGGGACAGCTCTACGAGACACCATATATTTT. The whole variable domain, filled in from reference TRBV5-6 and TRBJ1-3, reads DAGVTQSPTHLIKTRGQQVTLRCSPKSGHDTVSWYQQALGQGPQFIFQYYEEEERQRGNFPDRFSGHQFPNYSSELNVNALLLGDSALYLCASSLEGTALRDTIYFGEGSWLTVV.

The rearrangement joins TRBV18 to TRBJ2-1; the D gene is possibly TRBD2 (6 bases). V lost 0 bases, J lost 8 bases, and 8 bases lay in between. CDR1 and CDR2 (germline): KGHSH, LQKENI. This CDR3 contains 13 residues. In DNA, the CDR3 is TGTGCCAGCTCACCACCCGGAGGGGATGAGCAGTTCTTC. It codes for CASSPPGGDEQFF.